The sequence of this T cell receptor (beta chain) was determined in a study of post-analysis software for immune sequencing data. In the study overall: As for disease course, relapsing-remitting, secondary progressive and progressive-relapsing multiple sclerosis were all included.

On this clonotype: The antigen remains unidentified.

The CDR3 totals 15 residues. V was clipped by 3 bases and J by 9 bases; unmatched bases: 7. In germline, CDR1 is DFQATT, CDR2 SNEGSKA (reference sequence). Every TCR beta cDNA library bore unique molecular identifiers. About 500,000 cDNA molecules came from around 1 to 10 million T cells. MiXCR, applied by TCRdb to the PCR reads, yields one record per CDR3 protein. Of 450,000 or so distinct CDR3 sequences listed, 45% are singletons. Study-level points and caveats: Included in a set of about 5 TRBV segments more frequent in patients than controls were TRBV5-6, TRBV5-1 and TRBV20-1. Controls' normalized Chao1 diversity significantly exceeded that of multiple sclerosis patients.

The rearrangement uses TRBV20-1 and TRBJ2-4, with 14 bases lining up with TRBD2. The TCR sequence derives from a girl aged 10 to 17 with multiple sclerosis. The sample taken for sequencing was blood. In DNA form, the CDR3 reads TGCAGTGCTAGGGACCGACTAGCGGGAGGGGGCATTCAGTACTTC. Translating gives CSARDRLAGGGIQYF.